This entry is about one T cell receptor beta chain. Following RNA extraction, reverse transcription yielded cDNA that acted as the sequencing template. Repertoires were generated with immunoSEQ multiplex PCR, while TCRdb's copy carries only in-frame clones and drops some. The sample lists approximately 180,000 clones, 63% occurring once. This specimen comes from a study of CD8+ T cells in alopecia areata. Study summary: Patients received oral tofacitinib, 5 to 10 mg twice daily, for moderate-to-severe alopecia areata.

The CDR3 totals 15 residues. Germline V CDR1 and CDR2: MNHEY, SVGAGI. Trimming at V came to 6 bases and at J to 1 base, leaving 3 bases not matched to a gene. The V gene is TRBV6-5, the J gene TRBJ2-3; 11 bases map to TRBD2. The source of this sequence is a human donor with alopecia areata. Material: CD4+ T cells sorted from blood, obtained at week 0. The DNA of the CDR3 is TGTGCCAGCAGCCTAGCGGGGGGAGGCACAGATACGCAGTATTTT. Protein: CASSLAGGGTDTQYF.